The source of this T cell receptor (beta chain) is a study of human T cells and chemical hapten exposure. Study in general: Epicutaneous patch tests delivered 0.01% DPC to the upper back, with evaluation at 6 days.

The V gene's germline CDR1 is ENHRY and CDR2 SYGVKD. V lost 0 bases and J lost 1, with 12 bases in between. The CDR3 is made up of 17 amino acids. Each CDR3 protein is one row after TCRdb ran MiXCR on the RACE reads. The data show about 100,000 distinct CDR3 sequences, 9.5% to 12% seen once. Time point indicated: patch test 2, 6 weeks after DPC sensitization. The treatment here: therapeutic diphenylcyclopropenone sensitization with weekly scalp DPC. This chain links TRBV10-3 with TRBJ2-2; the D is unclear. This TCR came from a middle-aged woman with alopecia areata. Some clones in this sample may be carry-over from other donors' samples. The sample was whole blood, taken in connection with sensitization to the hapten diphenylcyclopropenone (DPC). CDR3 amino acids: CAISESVPRGNTGELFF. The CDR3 DNA follows: TGTGCCATCAGTGAGTCCGTTCCGCGAGGGAACACCGGGGAGCTGTTTTTT.